The entry below gives a single T cell receptor (beta chain) sequence along with its context. Its target is not known. V lost 6 bases, J lost 0 bases, and 9 bases lay in between. Germline V gives CDR1 SGHRS, CDR2 YFSETQ. The CDR3 runs 13 residues. The sample originates from a study of T-cell memory formation after mild COVID-19. Study context: Largely donor-specific TCR clusters were found. Whole-study results and caveats: Contracting clones from day 15 to 85 had balanced CD4/CD8; later expanders favoured CD4+. Second-wave clones that peaked on day 37 lacked confirmed SARS-CoV-2 specificity.

TCRdb passed the 5' RACE reads through MiXCR, listing each CDR3 protein once. The sample has 220,000 or so distinct CDR3 sequences; around 9.1% are singletons. The chain combines TRBV5-1 with TRBJ1-1; D perhaps matches TRBD1 (6 bases). The clonotype originates from a man younger than 35 who had mild COVID-19 (a few samples of this study predate the infection). Cell type and time point are not known. Sequencing was performed on PBMCs or a T cell subset sorted from them (not recorded which). The CDR3 bases are TGCGCCAGCAAGACAGGCTTGAACACTGAAGCTTTCTTT. It yields the protein CASKTGLNTEAFF.